The present T cell receptor beta chain was sequenced within a study of cytomegalovirus exposure and HLA in healthy donors. Study at large: The roughly 100 million unique TCR beta sequences, from about 190 million T cells, were found by an earlier analysis.

Use of 60 Vbeta and 13 Jbeta primers characterized the PCR. Only in-frame clones appear in the TCRdb table, and some are missing; sequencing was by immunoSEQ multiplex PCR. The repertoire has around 150,000 clones, about 81% of them found once; the top ten carry over 1.2%. Overall study results and limits: High sensitivity and specificity were reportedly achieved when the classifier diagnosed cytomegalovirus status. In an earlier analysis, productive rearrangement rates for most beta V segments clustered near 87% or 30%.

About this clone itself: Its cognate antigen is unknown.

The material sequenced was PBMCs. This receptor was obtained from a girl between 10 and 17 years old in good health and CMV-seropositive.

The CDR3 DNA follows: TGTGCCAGCAGTTTAAACGCGGGTGGGTCTGGAAACACCATATATTTT. Its translation: CASSLNAGGSGNTIYF. This chain connects TRBV28 to TRBJ1-3; D uncertain. This CDR3 comprises 16 residues. Germline loops: CDR1 MDHEN, CDR2 SYDVKM. The germline V and J ends were trimmed by 2 bases and 1 base, with 12 bases remaining between them. Supplemented by reference TRBV28 and TRBJ1-3, the full variable domain reads DVKVTQSSRYLVKRTGEKVFLECVQDMDHENMFWYRQDPGLGLRLIYFSYDVKMKEKGDIPEGYSVSREKKERFSLILESASTNQTSMYLCASSLNAGGSGNTIYFGEGSWLTVV.